This TCR beta chain stems from a study of cytomegalovirus exposure and HLA in healthy donors. Trimming left V 1 base short and J 5 bases short, with 11 bases between. The CDR3 consists of 14 residues. The V gene's germline CDR1 is MNHNS and CDR2 SASEGT. Here immunoSEQ multiplex PCR was the method, and the copy in TCRdb shows in-frame clones only, minus some. The sample shows under 300,000 clones, approximately 86% of them seen only once. The sequencing input was PBMCs. This clonotype originated in a woman between 18 and 29 years old in good health and CMV-seronegative. The chain combines TRBV6-1 with TRBJ2-5; D possibly corresponds to TRBD1 (6 bases). CDR3: CASSEGGLRETQYF. CDR3 coding DNA: TGTGCCAGCAGTGAAGGGGGGCTCCGGGAGACCCAGTACTTC.